This T cell receptor (beta chain) was recorded in a study of T cell changes during pregnancy in multiple sclerosis. Measured with immunoSEQ multiplex PCR; TCRdb has only the in-frame clones, and not every one. The sample yields about 75,000 clones, roughly 90% seen once. The V segment lost 3 bases and the J segment 4 bases; nucleotides outside the gene matches: 8. Germline CDR1 is LNHDA and CDR2 is SQIVND (reference sequence). The CDR3 has 15 residues. The source of this sequence is a female donor in good health, enrolled as a control in a pregnancy study. Material: peripheral blood, obtained in the first trimester of pregnancy. This chain connects TRBV19 to TRBJ1-1, with TRBD1 matching 7 bases. The CDR3 DNA sequence: TGTGCCAGTAGTATGGCGAGGGGGCGAAGCACTGAAGCTTTCTTT. Protein sequence: CASSMARGRSTEAFF.